The 4 T cell receptor beta chains presented below share a single source sample, sequenced in a study of CD8 T cells in Susac syndrome (dated by TCRdb to about 2019). Library creation used the immunoSEQ multiplex PCR assay. RNA was extracted using the RNeasy kit, and about 0.5 to 1 ug of the RNA was reverse transcribed with random hexamers. TCRdb ran its own pipeline on the public reads, namely fastp trimming at Q25 and MiXCR clone calling, and kept in-frame beta chains. Entries that share a CDR3 protein sequence are merged under the most common genes and DNA. The sample has around 280,000 distinct CDR3 sequences on record, about 91% of them singletons. The ten largest clones represent approximately 0.065% of the sample. The specimen was CD4+ T cells from PBMCs. These receptors were taken from a human donor with multiple sclerosis.

The genes are TRBV20-1 and TRBJ2-5; TRBD2 agrees at 7 bases. CDR3 length: 13 residues. Germline CDR1 DFQATT, CDR2 SNEGSKA (reference sequence). CDR3 in amino acids: CAAGGGAAATQYF. In DNA form, the CDR3 reads TGCGCGGCCGGCGGGGGAGCCGCGGCGACCCAGTACTTC.

The rearrangement links TRBV19 to TRBJ2-2; D might be TRBD1 (6 bases). The germline V and J ends were trimmed by 6 bases and 4 bases, with 9 bases remaining between them. Germline V gene lookup returns CDR1 LNHDA and CDR2 SQIVND (reference sequence). The CDR3 is 13 amino acids. The CDR3 reads CASRQGFTGELFF. CDR3 DNA sequence: TGTGCCAGTAGACAGGGATTCACCGGGGAGCTGTTTTTT.

This clonotype is a singleton in its sample. DNA of the CDR3: TGCAGTGAATCTGCTAGTCTACAAGAGACCCAGTACTTC. Translating gives CSESASLQETQYF. The chain has TRBV20-1 and TRBJ2-5; no clear D gene. Trimming stripped 7 bases from V and 2 bases from J, with 14 bases between. Germline V gives CDR1 DFQATT, CDR2 SNEGSKA (reference sequence). The CDR3 totals 13 residues.

The rearrangement uses TRBV12-3 or TRBV12-4 and TRBJ2-5; TRBD1 matches at 8 bases. Losses at the gene ends were 5 bases for V and 5 bases for J; bases not matched to a gene: 7. The CDR3 has 14 amino acids. The CDR3 here is CASSRRQGRETQYF. The CDR3 coding sequence is TGTGCCAGCAGTCGCCGACAGGGGAGGGAGACCCAGTACTTC.